The clone carrying this TCR beta chain was detected only once. The sample comes from a study of blood T cell repertoires in COVID-19. Study at large: Samples representing acute and convalescent COVID-19 were sourced from the United States, Italy and Spain. PBMCs, B-cell-depleted T cells, or T cells provided the cDNA or gDNA that made up the material.

Participant age was roughly 18 to 95 years, and participants resided in about two dozen US areas. The V gene end was trimmed by 4 bases and the J gene end by 1 base; junction bases not matched to a gene: 3. Germline-derived CDR1 and CDR2 are SQVTM and ANQGSEA. CDR3 length: 13 residues. In the authors' workflow: From reference gene primer amplification, estimates of nucleated cell counts were derived. The method was immunoSEQ multiplex PCR; TCRdb's version includes in-frame clones alone and lacks a portion of them. Clone size and the V and J calls come from that table; the DNA yielded D and trimming. The sample carries a few hundred thousand clones, roughly 84% recorded once.

Sequencing was carried out using PBMCs or T cells enriched from blood (not recorded which). The source of this sequence is a woman in her forties who had recovered from COVID-19. The genes are TRBV29-1 and TRBJ1-1; TRBD1 agrees at 7 bases. DNA of the CDR3: TGCAGCGTTGGCAAGGGGGCGAACACTGAAGCTTTCTTT. Residues: CSVGKGANTEAFF.